The T cell receptor (beta chain) described here comes from a study of OX40 agonist ivuxolimab in advanced cancers. The study, taken as a whole, reports: CD8+ T cells (on average) carried more expanded clones than CD4+ T cells. The study found among the lowest clonal expansion in partial responders at 0.1-3.0 mg/kg.

CDR3 length equals 14 residues. Germline CDR1 is SGDLS and CDR2 is YYNGEE. V shed 0 bases and J 6 bases; nucleotides not matched to a gene: 5. Note on this clone: What it binds is unknown.

Using immunoSEQ multiplex PCR, the repertoire was profiled, and TCRdb retains in-frame clones only, with some absent. The table records over 20,000 clones, about 83% of them present only once. This sequence originates from an adult with an advanced solid tumor such as melanoma, head and neck, liver or kidney cancer. This chain links TRBV9 with TRBJ2-7; 8 bases map to TRBD1. Sequences were derived from CD4+ or CD8+ T cells sorted from blood, sampled in a trial of the OX40 agonist ivuxolimab. The CDR3 sequence: CASSVGDRGPEQYF. The CDR3 nucleotides read TGTGCCAGCAGCGTAGGAGACAGGGGACCCGAGCAGTACTTC.